These 24 T cell receptor beta chains came from one sample sequenced in a study of blood T cell repertoires in COVID-19. The repertoire was sequenced with immunoSEQ multiplex PCR; TCRdb's copy has only in-frame clones and lacks some. The data hold some 490,000 clones, with 80% to 90% observed a single time. Source material: PBMCs or T cells enriched from blood (not recorded which). Receptor source: a woman aged 55-69 years who had recovered from COVID-19.

Only one count was recorded for this clone. This chain uses TRBV6-4 with TRBJ1-2, with 8 bases fitting TRBD1. Germline CDR1 is MRHNA and CDR2 is SNTAGT. The CDR3 is 15 residues long. V was pared by 2 bases and J by 2 bases, with 4 bases of the junction left unmatched. CDR3 sequence (DNA): TGTGCCAGCAGTGACACGGACAGGGCCAACTATGGCTACACCTTC. Residues: CASSDTDRANYGYTF.

This chain uses TRBV6-5 with TRBJ1-4; tentative D call: TRBD1 (5 bases). The CDR3 length is 12 residues. The V gene lost 8 bases and the J gene lost 5 bases, with 9 bases spanning the gap. Per the germline V gene, CDR1 is MNHEY and CDR2 is SVGAGI. The CDR3, as DNA: TGTGCCAGCCTACAGGTCAATGAAAAACTGTTTTTT. It translates to CASLQVNEKLFF.

The chain is built from TRBV2 and TRBJ1-5, with D perhaps TRBD1 (6 bases). The V and J ends lost 7 bases and 2 bases respectively, with 9 bases between them. From germline, CDR1 is SNHLY and CDR2 FYNNEI. The CDR3 sequence is 13 residues long. The CDR3 reads CASKGDGNQPQHF. As DNA, the CDR3 is TGTGCCAGCAAGGGGGACGGCAATCAGCCCCAGCATTTT. The complete variable domain, with remaining parts taken from reference TRBV2 and TRBJ1-5, reads EPEVTQTPSHQVTQMGQEVILRCVPISNHLYFYWYRQILGQKVEFLVSFYNNEISEKSEIFDDQFSVERPDGSNFTLKIRSTKLEDSAMYFCASKGDGNQPQHFGDGTRLSIL.

The chain has TRBV28 and TRBJ1-5, with TRBD1 as a possible D gene (6 bases). CDR3 length equals 13 residues. Germline CDR1 is MDHEN and CDR2 is SYDVKM. V was shortened by 10 bases and J by 7 bases, with 17 bases between the two germline ends. The CDR3 DNA is TGTGCCACCAGGCGGGGGGCTGGCCAGCCCCAGCATTTT. Its protein product is CATRRGAGQPQHF. Together with reference TRBV28 and TRBJ1-5, the CDR3 gives the full variable domain: DVKVTQSSRYLVKRTGEKVFLECVQDMDHENMFWYRQDPGLGLRLIYFSYDVKMKEKGDIPEGYSVSREKKERFSLILESASTNQTSMYLCATRRGAGQPQHFGDGTRLSIL.

The chain is built from TRBV6-5 and TRBJ2-7; 7 positions agree with TRBD2. The V gene's germline CDR1 is MNHEY and CDR2 SVGAGI. The CDR3 spans 13 residues. V trimming: 5 bases; J trimming: 5 bases; junction bases outside the gene matches: 6. This CDR3 reads CASSRTSAHEQYV. The CDR3 DNA reads TGTGCCAGCAGTCGAACTAGCGCCCACGAGCAGTACGTC.

The J gene is TRBJ2-5, the V gene TRBV4-1; maybe TRBD1 (6 bases). The CDR3 contains 17 residues. The germline gives CDR1 MGHRA, CDR2 YSYEKL. Trimming removed 0 bases from V and 5 bases from J, with 19 bases in between. The CDR3, as DNA: TGCGCCAGCAGCCAAGATCTGAGGGCAGGGGAACGGGAGACCCAGTACTTC. This encodes CASSQDLRAGERETQYF.

The rearrangement links TRBV2 to TRBJ2-7, with 7 bases identical to TRBD1. Per germline, CDR1 SNHLY and CDR2 FYNNEI. J was trimmed by 3 bases and V by 4 bases; bases with no gene match: 6. This CDR3 comprises 14 residues. The CDR3 DNA reads TGTGCCAGCAGTGCGGGACAGTCACTCTACGAGCAGTACTTC. It yields the protein CASSAGQSLYEQYF. Together with reference TRBV2 and TRBJ2-7, the CDR3 gives the full variable domain: EPEVTQTPSHQVTQMGQEVILRCVPISNHLYFYWYRQILGQKVEFLVSFYNNEISEKSEIFDDQFSVERPDGSNFTLKIRSTKLEDSAMYFCASSAGQSLYEQYFGPGTRLTVT.

The chain employs TRBV6-5 and TRBJ2-1, with D hard to call. The CDR3 has 13 amino acids. With 5 bases removed from V and 7 bases from J, the gap between germline ends came to 12 bases. Looked up from germline, CDR1 is MNHEY and CDR2 is SVGAGI. In DNA, the CDR3 is TGTGCCAGCAGTACCCCCCCCCTAAATGAGCAGTTCTTC. Protein sequence: CASSTPPLNEQFF.

This chain joins TRBV11-2 and TRBJ1-3; D not certain. The germline V gene encodes CDR1 SGHAT and CDR2 FQNNGV. The CDR3 spans 18 residues. Deletions cut 0 bases from V and 4 bases from J, with 19 bases between. The CDR3 spells CASSLDKVAGRYGNTIYF. CDR3 nucleotide sequence: TGTGCCAGCAGCTTAGATAAGGTGGCCGGGAGGTACGGAAACACCATATATTTT.

The chain combines TRBV11-2 with TRBJ2-7, with TRBD1 as a possible D gene (5 bases). V was trimmed by 6 bases and J by 3 bases, leaving 15 bases between them. CDR3 length equals 14 residues. The germline CDR1 and CDR2 sequences are SGHAT and FQNNGV. CDR3 sequence (DNA): TGTGCCAGCAGTCCAACAGGCGACTTCTACGAGCAGTACTTC. Translation: CASSPTGDFYEQYF.

The chain employs TRBV7-8 and TRBJ1-4, with TRBD1 matching 8 bases. Germline V gene lookup returns CDR1 SGHVS and CDR2 FQNEAQ. The CDR3 loop spans 16 amino acids. J was trimmed by 8 bases and V by 4 bases; bases with no gene match: 12. The CDR3 DNA sequence: TGTGCCAGCAGCTCGGGCAGGGGGCTTTTCGAAGAAAAACTGTTTTTT. Its translation is CASSSGRGLFEEKLFF.

The CDR3 reads CASSQEGTDTQYF. CDR3 DNA: TGCGCCAGCAGCCAGGAGGGGACAGATACGCAGTATTTT. V usage is TRBV4-1 and J usage is TRBJ2-3, with D tentatively TRBD2 (6 bases). Trimming pared 3 bases from V and 3 bases from J, leaving 7 bases between. Germline V gives CDR1 MGHRA, CDR2 YSYEKL. The CDR3 runs 13 residues.

The J gene is TRBJ1-2, the V gene TRBV2, with TRBD1 as a possible D gene (5 bases). The CDR3 contains 14 residues. V was trimmed by 11 bases and J by 4 bases, leaving 20 bases between them. Germline V gives CDR1 SNHLY, CDR2 FYNNEI. CDR3 in DNA: TGTGCCTTCCTTAGCCAGGGTCTGAGCTATGGCTACACCTTC. It yields the protein CAFLSQGLSYGYTF.

The chain is built from TRBV5-4 and TRBJ1-4; D may be TRBD1 (6 bases). Trimming shortened V by 5 bases and J by 8 bases, and 13 bases separated the two germline ends. The CDR3 totals 13 residues. Per germline, CDR1 SGHNT and CDR2 YYREEE (reference sequence). This CDR3 reads CASSSTGGEKLFF. CDR3 in DNA: TGTGCCAGCAGTTCGACAGGTGGCGAAAAACTGTTTTTT.

The chain employs TRBV6-2 or TRBV6-3 and TRBJ1-5; the match to TRBD1 covers 8 bases. The CDR3 consists of 17 residues. Trimming removed 4 bases from V and 2 bases from J; junction bases left unmatched: 10. Germline CDR1 is MNHEY and CDR2 is SVGEGT. CDR3 bases: TGTGCCAGCAGTTCACAGCTAAAGGGACAGGGCAATCAGCCCCAGCATTTT. It codes for CASSSQLKGQGNQPQHF.

V usage is TRBV10-3 and J usage is TRBJ1-1; possibly TRBD1 for D (6 bases). The CDR3 is made up of 14 amino acids. The germline V and J ends were trimmed by 5 bases and 1 base, with 11 bases remaining between them. Germline V gene sequence: CDR1 ENHRY, CDR2 SYGVKD. The CDR3 reads CAISLQGPNTEAFF. The CDR3 DNA reads TGTGCCATCAGTTTACAGGGTCCGAACACTGAAGCTTTCTTT.

The J gene is TRBJ2-1, the V gene TRBV5-1, with a weak D call TRBD1 (5 bases). CDR1 is SGHRS, CDR2 YFSETQ, per germline. Trimming cost V 0 bases and J 7 bases, with 14 bases left between them. CDR3 size: 15 residues. CDR3 loop: CASSLGDSKRNEQFF. The CDR3 DNA is TGCGCCAGCAGCTTGGGTGACAGTAAGAGAAATGAGCAGTTCTTC.

This sequence joins TRBV6-5 and TRBJ1-2; D is perhaps TRBD1 (6 bases). Germline CDR1 reads MNHEY; CDR2 reads SVGAGI. The CDR3 is 15 amino acids. V lost 2 bases and J lost 8, with 18 bases in between. CDR3 DNA sequence: TGTGCCAGCAGTTACGGGGGAGGGGGGAGGAGCGGCTACACCTTC. This codes for CASSYGGGGRSGYTF.

This clone turned up a few times. The chain carries TRBV9 and TRBJ1-5, with D perhaps TRBD1 (5 bases). Trimming took 0 bases from V and 7 from J, leaving 11 bases between them. This CDR3 is built from 14 residues. CDR1 SGDLS and CDR2 YYNGEE come from the germline V gene. The CDR3 DNA is TGTGCCAGCAGCGTAGCTGATAGGGGCCAGCCCCAGCATTTT. This translates into CASSVADRGQPQHF.

The rearrangement uses TRBV2 and TRBJ2-1, with 12 bases aligning to TRBD2. The ends lost 4 bases at V and 6 bases at J; junction bases unmatched: 10. Germline assignment: CDR1 SNHLY and CDR2 FYNNEI. The CDR3 is 17 amino acids. The CDR3 DNA sequence: TGTGCCAGCAGTGCTGGGATCCTAGCGGGGGGGCCCAATGAGCAGTTCTTC. Translated: CASSAGILAGGPNEQFF.

The V and J genes are TRBV18 and TRBJ2-7; 7 bases are a match to TRBD1. Germline V gene lookup returns CDR1 KGHSH and CDR2 LQKENI. The CDR3 has 12 residues. V shed 3 bases and J 5 bases; nucleotides not matched to a gene: 1. CDR3 protein: CASSPTGHEQYF. The CDR3 DNA follows: TGTGCCAGCTCACCGACAGGGCACGAGCAGTACTTC.

The chain links TRBV11-2 to TRBJ1-2; D possibly corresponds to TRBD1 (5 bases). The ends were cut back, 3 bases at V and 1 base at J, with 15 bases in the middle. Germline CDR1 and CDR2: SGHAT and FQNNGV. The CDR3 loop spans 16 amino acids. The CDR3 is CASSFLAGGSNYGYTF. CDR3 DNA sequence: TGTGCCAGCAGCTTTTTAGCCGGGGGAAGTAACTATGGCTACACCTTC.

The rearrangement uses TRBV4-1 and TRBJ1-2; the D gene is possibly TRBD1 (6 bases). Trimming removed 6 bases at V and 7 bases at J, with 18 bases between. This CDR3 is 14 amino acids long. Germline CDR1 reads MGHRA; CDR2 reads YSYEKL. The CDR3 nucleotides are TGCGCCAGCAGTCAGGGGACCCCGATGCGTGGCTACACCTTC. This encodes CASSQGTPMRGYTF.

This rearrangement joins TRBV28 to TRBJ1-5; 9 bases are a match to TRBD1. The V segment lost 5 bases and the J segment 3 bases; nucleotides outside the gene matches: 5. This CDR3 region has 15 residues. The V gene's germline CDR1 is MDHEN and CDR2 SYDVKM. As DNA, the CDR3 is TGTGCCAGCAGTCGACAGGGGGGAGTCAATCAGCCCCAGCATTTT. This sequence encodes CASSRQGGVNQPQHF.